Below, 23 T cell receptor beta chains from the same sample are listed, as sequenced in a study of blood T cell repertoires in COVID-19. Using immunoSEQ multiplex PCR, the repertoire was profiled, and TCRdb retains in-frame clones only, with some absent. This table has approximately 230,000 clones, about 85% appearing once. Specimen: PBMCs or T cells enriched from blood (not recorded which). The receptors originated from a woman between 25 and 40 years old with acute COVID-19.

V and J are TRBV4-2 and TRBJ1-6; D is possibly TRBD1 (6 bases). Deletions cut 0 bases from V and 9 bases from J, with 18 bases between. The CDR3 extends over 17 amino acids. In germline, CDR1 is LGHNA, CDR2 YNFKEQ. The CDR3 nucleotides read TGTGCCAGCAGCCAAGATCTTTTAGGACAGCACGGTTCACCCCTCCACTTT. It encodes CASSQDLLGQHGSPLHF.

The gene calls are TRBV27 and TRBJ2-3, with D tentatively TRBD2 (7 bases). This CDR3 has 18 amino acids. Germline CDR1 and CDR2: MNHEY and SMNVEV (reference sequence). V was shortened by 4 bases and J by 5 bases, with 25 bases between the two germline ends. CDR3 residues: CASSSETSRGGDRDTQYF. In nucleotides, the CDR3 is TGTGCCAGCAGTTCCGAAACCTCGCGAGGGGGGGACCGAGATACGCAGTATTTT.

V gene TRBV9 combines with J gene TRBJ1-5, with TRBD1 matching 8 bases. This CDR3 has 15 residues. The germline V gene encodes CDR1 SGDLS and CDR2 YYNGEE. Germline trimming cut 0 bases from V and 3 bases from J; bases unmatched to any gene: 2. The CDR3 here is CASSVGDRNNQPQHF. DNA of the CDR3: TGTGCCAGCAGCGTAGGGGACAGGAACAATCAGCCCCAGCATTTT.

This clone showed up just a few times. This chain uses TRBV28 with TRBJ2-1, with 7 nucleotides matching TRBD1. The J segment lost 8 bases and the V segment lost 2 bases, leaving 3 bases of the junction unmatched. The germline V gene encodes CDR1 MDHEN and CDR2 SYDVKM. The CDR3 has 13 amino acids. The CDR3 reads CASSLPQGDEQFF. The DNA for the CDR3 is TGTGCCAGCAGTTTACCCCAGGGGGATGAGCAGTTCTTC.

This clone was seen just once. The chain carries TRBV6-4 and TRBJ1-2; 9 positions match TRBD1. V gave up 7 bases and J gave up 8 bases; unmatched junction bases: 11. Germline V gene sequence: CDR1 MRHNA, CDR2 SNTAGT. The CDR3 totals 14 residues. The CDR3 spells CASTKDRGFGGYTF. The DNA for the CDR3 is TGTGCCAGCACAAAGGACAGGGGATTTGGGGGCTACACCTTC.

The CDR3 loop reads CASSPTGQGATYNEQFF. CDR3 DNA: TGTGCCAGCAGTCCCACGGGACAGGGGGCGACCTACAATGAGCAGTTCTTC. This chain uses TRBV28 with TRBJ2-1, with 12 bases identical to TRBD1. J gave up 2 bases and V 5 bases, and 7 bases lay outside the gene matches. This CDR3 has 17 amino acids. Germline CDR1 MDHEN, CDR2 SYDVKM. Full variable domain (rest looked up from reference TRBV28 and TRBJ2-1): DVKVTQSSRYLVKRTGEKVFLECVQDMDHENMFWYRQDPGLGLRLIYFSYDVKMKEKGDIPEGYSVSREKKERFSLILESASTNQTSMYLCASSPTGQGATYNEQFFGPGTRLTVL.

The chain is built from TRBV7-2 and TRBJ1-3; 8 bases align to TRBD1. The V and J ends lost 1 base and 1 base, in that order; junction bases with no gene match: 9. This CDR3 is 18 amino acids long. Looked up from germline, CDR1 is SGHTA and CDR2 is FQGNSA. Written as DNA, the CDR3 is TGTGCCAGCAGCTTAGGGGCAGGGGGCTTATTATCTGGAAACACCATATATTTT. It codes for CASSLGAGGLLSGNTIYF.

This chain uses TRBV3-1 (or the pseudogene TRBV3-2) with TRBJ2-7; 7 bases are a match to TRBD1. V shed 5 bases and J 3 bases; nucleotides not matched to a gene: 7. Germline-derived CDR1 and CDR2 are LGHDT and YNNKEL (reference sequence). This CDR3 spans 14 amino acids. The CDR3 protein is CASSLGQRFYEQYF. The CDR3 region has the DNA TGTGCCAGCAGCTTGGGACAGAGATTCTACGAGCAGTACTTC.

The J gene is TRBJ2-2, the V gene TRBV5-1; tentatively, D is TRBD1 (6 bases). This CDR3 comprises 15 residues. V lost 4 bases and J lost 6, with 16 bases in between. Germline V lookup: CDR1 SGHRS, CDR2 YFSETQ. The CDR3 DNA follows: TGCGCCAGCAGCGGCGGAATAGGGGGAGCCGGGGAGCTGTTTTTT. Translated: CASSGGIGGAGELFF.

The chain uses TRBV27 and TRBJ2-7; weak D call: TRBD1 (5 bases). This CDR3 has 13 residues. The germline V gene has CDR1 MNHEY and CDR2 SMNVEV (reference sequence). V gave up 0 bases and J gave up 10 bases, with 13 bases separating them. CDR3 in amino acids: CASSLSEDTAQYF. Written as DNA, the CDR3 is TGTGCCAGCAGTTTATCCGAGGACACAGCTCAGTACTTC.

The V gene is TRBV6-1, the J gene TRBJ1-1; weak D call: TRBD1 (5 bases). Germline V CDR1 and CDR2: MNHNS, SASEGT. V was pared by 0 bases and J by 8 bases, with 10 bases between. The CDR3 contains 13 residues. CDR3 protein: CASSEALDREAFF. CDR3 DNA sequence: TGTGCCAGCAGTGAAGCTCTCGACAGAGAAGCTTTCTTT.

This clone was counted between two and nine times. The genes are TRBV19 and TRBJ1-5; the D is unclear. Germline V gene data show CDR1 as LNHDA and CDR2 as SQIVND (reference sequence). Trimming left V 6 bases short and J 7 bases short, with 10 bases between. The CDR3 has 12 amino acids. The CDR3 bases are TGTGCCAGTAGCGCCGCAGGACAGCCCCAGCATTTT. Translated: CASSAAGQPQHF. Looking up the rest from reference TRBV19 and TRBJ1-5 gives the full variable domain: DGGITQSPKYLFRKEGQNVTLSCEQNLNHDAMYWYRQDPGQGLRLIYYSQIVNDFQKGDIAEGYSVSREKKESFPLTVTSAQKNPTAFYLCASSAAGQPQHFGDGTRLSIL.

The rearrangement uses TRBV28 and TRBJ1-5; 9 bases map to TRBD1. The CDR3 contains 14 residues. Germline V gene data show CDR1 as MDHEN and CDR2 as SYDVKM. V was pared by 5 bases and J by 7 bases, with 6 bases of the junction left unmatched. As DNA, the CDR3 is TGTGCCAGCAGTCCACAGGGGGCGGGGCAGCCCCAGCATTTT. This gives the protein CASSPQGAGQPQHF.

As DNA, the CDR3 is TGTGCCACCTTGAACCCTCTCTTAACTAGCCCGCACTACAATGAGCAGTTCTTC. It specifies CATLNPLLTSPHYNEQFF. The V call is TRBV15, the J call TRBJ2-1, with a tentative D call TRBD2 (6 bases). Trimming stripped 8 bases from V and 3 bases from J, with 26 bases between. Germline CDR1 LNHNV, CDR2 YYDKDF (reference sequence). The CDR3 has 18 residues.

This sequence joins TRBV2 and TRBJ1-1; D gene uncertain. CDR3 length: 14 residues. Trimming took off 6 bases at V and 5 bases at J, with 16 bases between the two ends. Germline CDR1 and CDR2: SNHLY and FYNNEI. CDR3 sequence reads: CASSSRRVRTEAFF. The CDR3 coding sequence is TGTGCCAGCAGCTCTCGAAGAGTTCGGACTGAAGCTTTCTTT.

The rearrangement uses TRBV28 and TRBJ2-7; 14 bases align to TRBD2. V gave up 7 bases and J gave up 9 bases; unmatched junction bases: 5. The CDR3 runs to 13 residues. Per germline, CDR1 MDHEN and CDR2 SYDVKM. The CDR3 spells CASKLTSGRVQYF. The DNA for the CDR3 is TGTGCCAGCAAATTGACTAGCGGGAGGGTGCAGTACTTC.

This chain links TRBV6-1 with TRBJ1-3; D call uncertain. This CDR3 contains 16 residues. Germline lookup yields CDR1 MNHNS and CDR2 SASEGT. V gave up 2 bases and J gave up 0 bases, with 11 bases separating them. The chain's CDR3 is CASSERWAASGNTIYF. The CDR3 DNA reads TGTGCCAGCAGTGAAAGATGGGCAGCCTCTGGAAACACCATATATTTT.

The V call is TRBV7-3, the J call TRBJ1-6; D might be TRBD1 (5 bases). V lost 3 bases to trimming and J lost 8 bases, with 11 bases between them. CDR3 length equals 14 residues. Germline V gene sequence: CDR1 SGHTA, CDR2 FQGTGA. CDR3 coding DNA: TGTGCCAGCAGCTTGGGGGGTGGCGATTCACCCCTCCACTTT. Protein: CASSLGGGDSPLHF.

This clone was observed a handful of times. The rearrangement uses TRBV9 and TRBJ1-3; no definite D call. This CDR3 has 14 residues. The V gene lost 4 bases and the J gene lost 2 bases, with 10 bases spanning the gap. Germline CDR1 is SGDLS and CDR2 is YYNGEE. The CDR3 DNA is TGTGCCAGCAGCTCTACCCCAACTGGAAACACCATATATTTT. Its protein is CASSSTPTGNTIYF.

The rearrangement uses TRBV19 and TRBJ2-3; 11 bases line up with TRBD2. There are 16 residues in the CDR3. Per germline, CDR1 LNHDA and CDR2 SQIVND (reference sequence). Trimming cost V 6 bases and J 0 bases; bases outside gene matches: 5. CDR3 in amino acids: CASSPLAGASTDTQYF. The CDR3 nucleotides read TGTGCCAGTAGCCCACTAGCGGGAGCTAGCACAGATACGCAGTATTTT.

The gene calls are TRBV20-1 and TRBJ1-2; a weak D match, TRBD1 (5 bases). This CDR3 is 12 amino acids long. Germline CDR1 is DFQATT and CDR2 is SNEGSKA (reference sequence). V shed 3 bases and J shed 8 bases, with 13 bases lying between them. The CDR3 loop reads CSASLFGGGYTF. In DNA form, the CDR3 reads TGCAGTGCTAGTCTATTCGGGGGGGGCTACACCTTC.

In its sample, this clone was seen a few times. This chain connects TRBV11-1 to TRBJ2-4; tentative D call: TRBD1 (6 bases). The CDR3 spans 15 residues. Between the trimmed V and J ends, which lost 3 bases and 1 base, there was a span of 10 bases. CDR1 and CDR2 (germline): SGHAT, FQDESV (reference sequence). As DNA, the CDR3 is TGTGCCAGCAGCTTTGGGGGCTCGGCCAAAAACATTCAGTACTTC. As protein: CASSFGGSAKNIQYF.

The chain uses TRBV2 and TRBJ2-7, with 9 bases that match TRBD1. Germline CDR1 and CDR2: SNHLY and FYNNEI. J lost 3 bases, V lost 6 bases, and 6 bases had no gene match. This CDR3 is built from 14 residues. This CDR3 reads CASSPQGADYEQYF. Here the CDR3 DNA reads TGTGCCAGCAGCCCACAGGGGGCGGACTACGAGCAGTACTTC.